This passage covers 8 T cell receptor beta chains from one sample sequenced in a study of cytomegalovirus exposure and HLA in healthy donors. Primers included in the PCR were 60 Vbeta and 13 Jbeta primers. Method: immunoSEQ multiplex PCR; TCRdb's copy keeps in-frame clones and lacks some. The sample carries 150,000 to 200,000 clones, around four fifths recorded once. Material for sequencing was PBMCs. These receptors were collected from a middle-aged man in good health and CMV-seropositive.

The CDR3 coding sequence is TGTGCCAGCAGCCAAGACAGGGGCCTCGGGCCCCAGCATTTT. It yields the protein CASSQDRGLGPQHF. The chain joins TRBV4-2 to TRBJ1-5, with D possibly TRBD1 on 6 matching bases. The CDR3 runs 14 residues. Germline lookup yields CDR1 LGHNA and CDR2 YNFKEQ. V lost 0 bases, J lost 9 bases, and 12 bases lay in between.

The chain is built from TRBV18 and TRBJ2-3, with D maybe TRBD2 (6 bases). V was shortened by 3 bases and J by 2 bases, with 15 bases between the two germline ends. CDR1 and CDR2 from the germline V gene are KGHSH and LQKENI. This CDR3 has 16 amino acids. The CDR3 spells CASSPPGVGHTDTQYF. The CDR3 DNA sequence: TGTGCCAGCTCACCTCCGGGGGTAGGACACACAGATACGCAGTATTTT.

The CDR3 DNA follows: TGTGCCAGTAGGAATAGCGGGAGAGCAGATACGCAGTATTTT. It translates to CASRNSGRADTQYF. This rearrangement joins TRBV19 to TRBJ2-3; 9 nucleotides line up with TRBD2. After removal of 6 bases from V and 4 bases from J, the junction contained 5 bases not matched to a gene. Germline V lookup: CDR1 LNHDA, CDR2 SQIVND (reference sequence). The CDR3 has 14 residues.

The genes are TRBV9 and TRBJ2-2; 8 bases align to TRBD1. Germline values: CDR1 SGDLS, CDR2 YYNGEE. The CDR3 is made up of 12 amino acids. V dropped 5 bases and J dropped 6; count of bases not matched to a gene: 0. Written as DNA, the CDR3 is TGTGCCAGCAGACAGGGGGCCGGGGAGCTGTTTTTT. It translates to CASRQGAGELFF.

This rearrangement joins TRBV6-5 to TRBJ2-3; 8 positions match TRBD2. J gave up 5 bases and V 11 bases, and 9 bases lay outside the gene matches. The CDR3 runs to 13 residues. CDR1 is MNHEY, CDR2 SVGAGI, per germline. CDR3 amino acids: CAATAGGKDTQYF. The CDR3 region has the DNA TGTGCCGCTACGGCGGGAGGAAAAGATACGCAGTATTTT.

The rearrangement links TRBV4-2 to TRBJ2-7, with TRBD2 identical over 12 bases. CDR1 and CDR2 from the germline V gene are LGHNA and YNFKEQ. V was pared by 4 bases and J by 6 bases, with 10 bases of the junction left unmatched. The CDR3 is made up of 16 amino acids. The CDR3: CASSPASGRVSFEQYF. CDR3 sequence (DNA): TGTGCCAGCAGCCCGGCTAGCGGGAGGGTTAGCTTCGAGCAGTACTTC.

The chain joins TRBV7-2 to TRBJ2-5; maybe TRBD2 (5 bases). The CDR3 is 13 amino acids. Germline V gene lookup returns CDR1 SGHTA and CDR2 FQGNSA. V lost 5 bases, J lost 5 bases, and 12 bases lay in between. The CDR3 region has the DNA TGTGCCAGCAGCCCGGAGGTGTACGAGACCCAGTACTTC. It is translated as CASSPEVYETQYF.

The chain has TRBV28 and TRBJ2-1; no firm D call. This CDR3 has 15 amino acids. Germline-derived CDR1 and CDR2 are MDHEN and SYDVKM. V shed 2 bases and J shed 9 bases, with 17 bases lying between them. The CDR3: CASSLARPPIGEQFF. The CDR3 DNA is TGTGCCAGCAGTTTAGCCAGGCCCCCCATTGGTGAGCAGTTCTTC. Variable domain in full (rest from reference TRBV28 and TRBJ2-1): DVKVTQSSRYLVKRTGEKVFLECVQDMDHENMFWYRQDPGLGLRLIYFSYDVKMKEKGDIPEGYSVSREKKERFSLILESASTNQTSMYLCASSLARPPIGEQFFGPGTRLTVL.